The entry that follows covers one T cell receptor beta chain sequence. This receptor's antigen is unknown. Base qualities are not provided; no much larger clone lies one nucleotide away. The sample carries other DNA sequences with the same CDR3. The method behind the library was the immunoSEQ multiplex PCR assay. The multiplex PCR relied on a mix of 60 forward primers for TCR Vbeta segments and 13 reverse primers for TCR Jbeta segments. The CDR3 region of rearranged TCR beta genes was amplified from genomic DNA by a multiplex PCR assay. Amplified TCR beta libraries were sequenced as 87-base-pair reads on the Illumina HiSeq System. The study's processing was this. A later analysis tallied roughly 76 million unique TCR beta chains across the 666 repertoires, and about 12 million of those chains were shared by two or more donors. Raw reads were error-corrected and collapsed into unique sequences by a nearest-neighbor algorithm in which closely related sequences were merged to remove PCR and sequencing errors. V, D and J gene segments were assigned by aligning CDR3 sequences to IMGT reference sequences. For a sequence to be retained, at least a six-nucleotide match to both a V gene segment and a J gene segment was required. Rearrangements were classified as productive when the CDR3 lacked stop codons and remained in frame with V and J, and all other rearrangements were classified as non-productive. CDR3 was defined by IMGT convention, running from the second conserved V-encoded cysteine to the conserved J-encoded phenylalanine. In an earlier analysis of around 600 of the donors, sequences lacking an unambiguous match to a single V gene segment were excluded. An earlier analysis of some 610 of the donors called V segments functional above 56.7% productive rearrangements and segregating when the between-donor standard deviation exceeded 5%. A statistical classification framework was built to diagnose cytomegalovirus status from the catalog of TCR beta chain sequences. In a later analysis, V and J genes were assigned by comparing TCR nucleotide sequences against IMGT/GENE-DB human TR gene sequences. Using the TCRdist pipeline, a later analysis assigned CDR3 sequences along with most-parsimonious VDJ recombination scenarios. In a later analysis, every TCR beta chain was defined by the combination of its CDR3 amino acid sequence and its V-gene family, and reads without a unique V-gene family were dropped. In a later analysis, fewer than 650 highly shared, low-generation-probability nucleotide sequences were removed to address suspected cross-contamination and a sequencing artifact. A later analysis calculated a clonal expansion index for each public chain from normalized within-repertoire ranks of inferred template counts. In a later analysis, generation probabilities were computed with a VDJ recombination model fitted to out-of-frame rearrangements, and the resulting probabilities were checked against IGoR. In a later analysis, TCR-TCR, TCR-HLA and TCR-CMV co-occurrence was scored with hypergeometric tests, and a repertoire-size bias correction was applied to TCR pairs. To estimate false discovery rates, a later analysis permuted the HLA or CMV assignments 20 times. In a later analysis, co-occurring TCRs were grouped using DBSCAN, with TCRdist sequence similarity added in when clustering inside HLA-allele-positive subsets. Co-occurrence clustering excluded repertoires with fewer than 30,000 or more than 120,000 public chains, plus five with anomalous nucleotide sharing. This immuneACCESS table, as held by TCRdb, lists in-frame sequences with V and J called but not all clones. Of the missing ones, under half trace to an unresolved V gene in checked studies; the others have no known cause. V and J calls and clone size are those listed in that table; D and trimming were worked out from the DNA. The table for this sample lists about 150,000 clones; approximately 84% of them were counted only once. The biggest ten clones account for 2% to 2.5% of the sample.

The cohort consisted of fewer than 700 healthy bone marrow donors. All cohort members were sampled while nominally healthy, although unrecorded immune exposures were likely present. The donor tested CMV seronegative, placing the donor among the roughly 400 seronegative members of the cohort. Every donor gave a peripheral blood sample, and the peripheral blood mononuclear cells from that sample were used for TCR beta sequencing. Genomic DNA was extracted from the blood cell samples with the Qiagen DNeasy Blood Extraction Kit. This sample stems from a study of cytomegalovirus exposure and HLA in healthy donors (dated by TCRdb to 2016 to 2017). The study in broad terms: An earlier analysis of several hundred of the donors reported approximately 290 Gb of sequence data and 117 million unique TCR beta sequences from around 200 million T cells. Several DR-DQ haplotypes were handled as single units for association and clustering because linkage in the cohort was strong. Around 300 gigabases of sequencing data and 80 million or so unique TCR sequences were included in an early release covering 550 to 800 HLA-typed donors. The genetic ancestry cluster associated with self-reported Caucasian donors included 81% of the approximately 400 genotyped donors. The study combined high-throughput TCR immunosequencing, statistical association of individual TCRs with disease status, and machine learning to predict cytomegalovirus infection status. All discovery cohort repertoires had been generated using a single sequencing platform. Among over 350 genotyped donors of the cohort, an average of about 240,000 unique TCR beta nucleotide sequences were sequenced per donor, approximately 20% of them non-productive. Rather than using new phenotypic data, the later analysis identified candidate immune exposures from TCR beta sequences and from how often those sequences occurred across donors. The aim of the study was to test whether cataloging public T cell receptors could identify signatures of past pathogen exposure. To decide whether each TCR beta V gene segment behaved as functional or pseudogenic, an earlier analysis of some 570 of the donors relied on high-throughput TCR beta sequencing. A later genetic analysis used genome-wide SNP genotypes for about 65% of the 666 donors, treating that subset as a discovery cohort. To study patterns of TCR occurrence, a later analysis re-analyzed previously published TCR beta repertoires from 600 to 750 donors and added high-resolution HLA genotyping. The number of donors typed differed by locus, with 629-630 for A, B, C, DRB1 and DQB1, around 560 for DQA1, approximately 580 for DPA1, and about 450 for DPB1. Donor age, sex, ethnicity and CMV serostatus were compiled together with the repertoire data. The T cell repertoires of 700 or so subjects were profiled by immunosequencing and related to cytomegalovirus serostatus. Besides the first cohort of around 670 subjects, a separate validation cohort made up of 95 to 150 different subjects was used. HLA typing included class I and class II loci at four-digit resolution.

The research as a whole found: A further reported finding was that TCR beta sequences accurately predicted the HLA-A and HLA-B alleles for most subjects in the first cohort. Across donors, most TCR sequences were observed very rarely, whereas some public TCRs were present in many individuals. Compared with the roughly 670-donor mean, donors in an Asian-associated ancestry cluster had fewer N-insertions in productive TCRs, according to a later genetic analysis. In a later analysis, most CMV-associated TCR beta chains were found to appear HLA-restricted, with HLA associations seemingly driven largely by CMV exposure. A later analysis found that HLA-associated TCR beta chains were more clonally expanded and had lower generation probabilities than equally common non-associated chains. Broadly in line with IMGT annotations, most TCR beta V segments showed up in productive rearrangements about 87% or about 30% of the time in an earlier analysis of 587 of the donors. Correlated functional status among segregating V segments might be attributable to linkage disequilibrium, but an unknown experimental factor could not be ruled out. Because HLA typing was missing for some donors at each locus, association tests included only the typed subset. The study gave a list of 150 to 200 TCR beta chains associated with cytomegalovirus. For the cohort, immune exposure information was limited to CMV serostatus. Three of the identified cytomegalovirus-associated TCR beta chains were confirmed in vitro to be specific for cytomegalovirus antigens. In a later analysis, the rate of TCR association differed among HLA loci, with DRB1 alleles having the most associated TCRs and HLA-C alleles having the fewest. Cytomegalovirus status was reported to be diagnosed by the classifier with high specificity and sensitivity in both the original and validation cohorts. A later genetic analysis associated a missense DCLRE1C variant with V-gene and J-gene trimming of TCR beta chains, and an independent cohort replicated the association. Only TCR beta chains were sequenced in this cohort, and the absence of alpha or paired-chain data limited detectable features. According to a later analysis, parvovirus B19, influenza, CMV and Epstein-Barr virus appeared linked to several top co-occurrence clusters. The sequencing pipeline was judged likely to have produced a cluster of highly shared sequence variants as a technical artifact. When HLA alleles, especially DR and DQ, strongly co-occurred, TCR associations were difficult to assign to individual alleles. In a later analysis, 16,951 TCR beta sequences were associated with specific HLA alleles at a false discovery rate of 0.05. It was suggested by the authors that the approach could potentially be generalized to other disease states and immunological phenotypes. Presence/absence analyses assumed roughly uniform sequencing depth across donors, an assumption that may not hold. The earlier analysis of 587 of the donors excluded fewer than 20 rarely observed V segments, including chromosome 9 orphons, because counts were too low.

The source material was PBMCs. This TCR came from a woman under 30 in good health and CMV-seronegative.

The nucleotides are TGTGCCAGCAGCCTGACAGGGGGCACTGAAGCTTTCTTT. Its protein product is CASSLTGGTEAFF. The chain couples TRBV7-3 to TRBJ1-1, with TRBD1 identical over 9 junction bases. Trimming removed 5 bases from V and 4 bases from J; the gene matches leave 2 bases unexplained. CDR1 SGHTA and CDR2 FQGTGA were looked up in the germline V gene. From the cysteine through the phenylalanine, the CDR3 covers 13 amino acids. Only the CDR3 region is kept as DNA, spanning 39 bases read in frame from base 1.